Each of the 32 T cell receptor beta chains below was sequenced from the same sample in a study of shared clonotypes between healthy human individuals (dated by TCRdb to the early 2020s). The method was the immunoSEQ multiplex PCR assay. TCRdb retrieved this table from immuneACCESS and kept in-frame rearrangements only. Not all clones are present; in checked studies, unresolved V genes account for under half, and no reason is known for the remainder. The sample data list 2 million to 2.5 million clones, and approximately 93% of these were observed just once. The ten largest clones represent around 0.4% of the sample. The sequencing sample was made of naive CD4+ T cells from PBMCs. The label giving this sample's cell subset or site can be read as: CD45RA+ positively selected. These receptors were taken from a man between 18 and 35 years old in good health. Some clones in this sample may be carry-over from other donors' samples.

J is TRBJ1-1 and V is TRBV6-5; a weak D match, TRBD1 (5 bases). Looked up from germline, CDR1 is MNHEY and CDR2 is SVGAGI. Trimming shortened V by 2 bases and J by 4 bases, and 17 bases separated the two germline ends. The CDR3 totals 16 residues. CDR3 residues: CASSYAGDPPTTEAFF. CDR3 nucleotide sequence: TGTGCCAGCAGTTACGCGGGGGATCCTCCGACCACTGAAGCTTTCTTT.

V usage is TRBV19 and J usage is TRBJ2-1, with no clear D. Per the germline V gene, CDR1 is LNHDA and CDR2 is SQIVND (reference sequence). The CDR3 runs 15 residues. Trimming stripped 5 bases from V and 0 bases from J, with 11 bases between. CDR3 protein: CASSLYGLSYNEQFF. In DNA, the CDR3 is TGTGCCAGTAGTCTCTACGGGCTCTCCTACAATGAGCAGTTCTTC.

The V and J genes are TRBV30 and TRBJ2-7; D might be TRBD1 (5 bases). The V and J ends lost 1 base and 7 bases respectively, with 20 bases between them. Germline CDR1 and CDR2: GTSNPN and SVGIG (reference sequence). CDR3 length: 15 amino acids. Written as DNA, the CDR3 is TGTGCCTGGAGTGAGCAGGGTCGGGTGTTGATAGAGCAGTACTTC. It yields the protein CAWSEQGRVLIEQYF. Filled out from reference TRBV30 and TRBJ2-7, the complete variable domain reads SQTIHQWPATLVQPVGSPLSLECTVEGTSNPNLYWYRQAAGRGLQLLFYSVGIGQISSEVPQNLSASRPQDRQFILSSKKLLLSDSGFYLCAWSEQGRVLIEQYFGPGTRLTVT.

The genes are TRBV23-1 and TRBJ2-1; TRBD1 aligns across 10 bases. TRBV23-1 is annotated as an ORF whose role is uncertain. This CDR3 spans 16 amino acids. V trimming: 3 bases; J trimming: 4 bases; junction bases outside the gene matches: 6. For the CDR3, the DNA is TGCGCCAGCAGTCATTCCCGGGACAGGGGATACAATGAGCAGTTCTTC. Its protein is CASSHSRDRGYNEQFF.

This chain uses TRBV11-2 with TRBJ2-7; D gene ambiguous. Trimming cost V 2 bases and J 3 bases, with 11 bases left between them. Germline CDR1 SGHAT, CDR2 FQNNGV. CDR3 size: 14 residues. As DNA, the CDR3 is TGTGCCAGCAGCTTAATCCGGGCCAACTACGAGCAGTACTTC. This codes for CASSLIRANYEQYF. Combining the CDR3 with reference TRBV11-2 and TRBJ2-7 gives the whole variable domain EAGVAQSPRYKIIEKRQSVAFWCNPISGHATLYWYQQILGQGPKLLIQFQNNGVVDDSQLPKDRFSAERLKGVDSTLKIQPAKLEDSAVYLCASSLIRANYEQYFGPGTRLTVT.

This chain connects TRBV30 to TRBJ2-7, with 7 positions matching TRBD2. Germline-derived CDR1 and CDR2 are GTSNPN and SVGIG (reference sequence). The trim removed 6 bases at V and 3 bases at J, leaving 11 bases unmatched. The CDR3 has 14 residues. CDR3 region: CACTPASGFYEQYF. The CDR3 DNA follows: TGTGCCTGCACCCCCGCTAGCGGCTTCTACGAGCAGTACTTC.

The chain recombines TRBV5-6 with TRBJ1-4; possibly TRBD1 for D (6 bases). This CDR3 is 15 amino acids long. Per the germline V gene, CDR1 is SGHDT and CDR2 is YYEEEE. V gave up 1 base and J gave up 8 bases, with 15 bases separating them. The CDR3 region has the DNA TGTGCCAGCAGCTTGACGCACAGGGAGGGGGAAAAACTGTTTTTT. The encoded protein is CASSLTHREGEKLFF.

The chain has TRBV7-9 and TRBJ2-5; possibly TRBD1 for D (5 bases). The CDR3 runs to 13 residues. Trimming cost V 0 bases and J 5 bases, with 7 bases left between them. Germline V CDR1 and CDR2: SEHNR, FQNEAQ (reference sequence). CDR3 in amino acids: CASSLAGRETQYF. The DNA of the CDR3 is TGTGCCAGCAGCTTAGCGGGGCGGGAGACCCAGTACTTC.

This clone was observed a single time. J is TRBJ2-1 and V is TRBV11-3; D is uncertain. This CDR3 region has 14 residues. Trimming stripped 1 base from V and 4 bases from J, with 8 bases between. CDR1 and CDR2 from the germline V gene are SGHNT and YENEEA. The CDR3 reads CASSLAWSYNEQFF. The CDR3 nucleotides are TGTGCCAGCAGCTTAGCGTGGAGTTACAATGAGCAGTTCTTC.

This clone was found a few times. The chain has TRBV5-1 and TRBJ1-2, with TRBD1 matching over 7 bases. The CDR3 sequence is 13 residues long. In germline, CDR1 is SGHRS, CDR2 YFSETQ. Losses at the gene ends were 4 bases for V and 9 bases for J; bases not matched to a gene: 9. This CDR3 reads CASSPGQLGRYTF. DNA of the CDR3: TGCGCCAGCAGCCCGGGACAGCTCGGACGCTACACCTTC.

This chain uses TRBV6-1 with TRBJ1-4; no clear D gene. Per germline, CDR1 MNHNS and CDR2 SASEGT. V was shortened by 11 bases and J by 2 bases, with 15 bases between the two germline ends. CDR3 size: 14 residues. Written as DNA, the CDR3 is TGTGCCTCCCTACCACTTCCTACTAATGAAAAACTGTTTTTT. This translates into CASLPLPTNEKLFF.

This clone was detected once. The identical CDR3 is also encoded by other nucleotide sequences in the sample. The rearrangement uses TRBV6-5 and TRBJ1-2, with D uncertain. The ends were cut back, 0 bases at V and 1 base at J, with 6 bases in the middle. The germline V gene encodes CDR1 MNHEY and CDR2 SVGAGI. The CDR3 spans 14 residues. As DNA, the CDR3 is TGTGCCAGCAGTTACTCGAGAGATAACTATGGCTACACCTTC. Translation: CASSYSRDNYGYTF.

The J gene is TRBJ1-2, the V gene TRBV5-4; the D is unclear. The CDR3 spans 14 residues. Germline V gene lookup returns CDR1 SGHNT and CDR2 YYREEE (reference sequence). Trimming removed 0 bases at V and 5 bases at J, with 11 bases between. For the CDR3, the DNA is TGTGCCAGCAGCTTGGCCAAGGGCAAGTATGGCTACACCTTC. Translating gives CASSLAKGKYGYTF.

This rearrangement joins TRBV7-2 to TRBJ2-7; no definite D call. Trimming pared 5 bases from V and 8 bases from J, leaving 7 bases between. This CDR3 is built from 10 residues. CDR1 SGHTA and CDR2 FQGNSA come from the germline V gene. As DNA, the CDR3 is TGTGCCAGCAGCCTGGGGAAGCAGTACTTC. Protein sequence: CASSLGKQYF.

The rearrangement uses TRBV11-3 and TRBJ2-7; 8 positions match TRBD1. Trimming at V came to 5 bases and at J to 3 bases, leaving 9 bases not matched to a gene. The V gene's germline CDR1 is SGHNT and CDR2 YENEEA. CDR3 length: 15 amino acids. The CDR3 DNA sequence: TGTGCCAGCAGCCTCGGACAGGGTCGTGACTACGAGCAGTACTTC. Amino acid sequence: CASSLGQGRDYEQYF.

This chain uses TRBV4-1 with TRBJ2-5; 7 positions agree with TRBD1. The CDR3 runs 16 residues. Trimming cost V 3 bases and J 2 bases; bases outside gene matches: 9. The V gene's germline CDR1 is MGHRA and CDR2 YSYEKL. The DNA of the CDR3 is TGCGCCAGCAGCCAGGGTCAGGACAGGAGGCAAGAGACCCAGTACTTC. This translates into CASSQGQDRRQETQYF.

The DNA for the CDR3 is TGCGCCAGCAGCTTGGGGGGCCAGAGATATGCAACTAATGAAAAACTGTTTTTT. Encoded protein: CASSLGGQRYATNEKLFF. The J gene is TRBJ1-4, the V gene TRBV5-1; D may be TRBD1 (5 bases). The CDR3 has 18 amino acids. In germline, CDR1 is SGHRS, CDR2 YFSETQ. The V end lost 0 bases, the J end lost 0 bases, and 15 bases lay between the germline ends.

With regard to this clone: The sample has other DNA sequences that encode this CDR3 too. The chain recombines TRBV9 with TRBJ2-3; D gene ambiguous. This CDR3 spans 13 amino acids. Deletions cut 0 bases from V and 4 bases from J, with 6 bases between. Germline lookup yields CDR1 SGDLS and CDR2 YYNGEE. CDR3 region: CASSVGGADTQYF. The CDR3 DNA sequence: TGTGCCAGCAGCGTAGGGGGTGCAGATACGCAGTATTTT.

The chain links TRBV6-6 to TRBJ2-7, with TRBD1 matching 10 bases. CDR3 length equals 15 residues. Germline V gives CDR1 MNHNY, CDR2 SVGAGI (reference sequence). After removal of 2 bases from V and 4 bases from J, the junction contained 5 bases not matched to a gene. CDR3 DNA sequence: TGTGCCAGCAGTTACGCGACAGGGGGCTTTTACGAGCAGTACTTC. This codes for CASSYATGGFYEQYF.

The rearrangement uses TRBV19 and TRBJ1-3; D might be TRBD1 (6 bases). The CDR3 sequence is 17 residues long. Trimming took 3 bases from V and 0 from J, leaving 15 bases between them. CDR1 and CDR2 from the germline V gene are LNHDA and SQIVND (reference sequence). CDR3 nucleotide sequence: TGTGCCAGTAGTATCTCCCGGGACACTCTCTCTGGAAACACCATATATTTT. Translation: CASSISRDTLSGNTIYF. Using reference TRBV19 and TRBJ1-3 for the parts outside the CDR3, the full variable domain is DGGITQSPKYLFRKEGQNVTLSCEQNLNHDAMYWYRQDPGQGLRLIYYSQIVNDFQKGDIAEGYSVSREKKESFPLTVTSAQKNPTAFYLCASSISRDTLSGNTIYFGEGSWLTVV.

The gene calls are TRBV5-1 and TRBJ2-2; TRBD2 aligns across 13 bases. The CDR3 has 18 amino acids. CDR1 SGHRS and CDR2 YFSETQ come from the germline V gene. Trimming cost V 2 bases and J 5 bases; bases outside gene matches: 9. Here the CDR3 DNA reads TGCGCCAGCAGCTTTACTAGCGGGAGGGCCCGAGGAACCGGGGAGCTGTTTTTT. This gives the protein CASSFTSGRARGTGELFF.

The count of this clone is one. The genes are TRBV18 and TRBJ1-1; D ambiguous. The germline V gene encodes CDR1 KGHSH and CDR2 LQKENI. Trimming left V 6 bases short and J 6 bases short, with 20 bases between. The CDR3 length is 15 residues. The CDR3 nucleotides read TGTGCCAGCTCCCCGCTTGGCGGGAGAGGACCTGAAGCTTTCTTT. This sequence encodes CASSPLGGRGPEAFF. Full variable domain (rest looked up from reference TRBV18 and TRBJ1-1): NAGVMQNPRHLVRRRGQEARLRCSPMKGHSHVYWYRQLPEEGLKFMVYLQKENIIDESGMPKERFSAEFPKEGPSILRIQQVVRGDSAAYFCASSPLGGRGPEAFFGQGTRLTVV.

This rearrangement joins TRBV11-3 to TRBJ2-2; maybe TRBD2 (6 bases). The V end lost 3 bases, the J end lost 4 bases, and 9 bases lay between the germline ends. This CDR3 region has 14 residues. Germline CDR1 reads SGHNT; CDR2 reads YENEEA. The CDR3 reads CASSFQGGTGELFF. The CDR3 DNA reads as TGTGCCAGCAGCTTCCAGGGAGGCACCGGGGAGCTGTTTTTT. The variable domain in full, completed from reference TRBV11-3 and TRBJ2-2, reads EAGVVQSPRYKIIEKKQPVAFWCNPISGHNTLYWYLQNLGQGPELLIRYENEEAVDDSQLPKDRFSAERLKGVDSTLKIQPAELGDSAVYLCASSFQGGTGELFFGEGSRLTVL.

The CDR3 is CASRSASGSIYEQYF. The CDR3 DNA sequence: TGCGCCAGCAGGAGCGCTAGCGGGAGTATATACGAGCAGTACTTC. This chain joins TRBV4-1 and TRBJ2-7; 10 nucleotides line up with TRBD2. Germline CDR1 and CDR2: MGHRA and YSYEKL. V lost 6 bases, J lost 4 bases, and 9 bases stayed unmatched. The CDR3 runs 15 residues.

The V gene is TRBV30, the J gene TRBJ1-6; no firm D call. Trimming took off 5 bases at V and 8 bases at J, with 16 bases between the two ends. The CDR3 is 14 amino acids. Germline values: CDR1 GTSNPN, CDR2 SVGIG (reference sequence). CDR3 amino acids: CAWETGSRYSPLHF. CDR3 nucleotides: TGTGCCTGGGAAACTGGGAGTCGGTATTCACCCCTCCACTTT.

The chain joins TRBV2 to TRBJ2-7, with D perhaps being TRBD1 or TRBD2 (5 bases each). The CDR3 covers 15 residues. CDR1 SNHLY and CDR2 FYNNEI come from the germline V gene. The V and J ends lost 5 bases and 6 bases respectively, with 20 bases between them. The CDR3 sequence: CASSSSGTAYGEQYF. Written as DNA, the CDR3 is TGTGCCAGCAGTTCGTCCGGGACCGCGTACGGCGAGCAGTACTTC.

The chain employs TRBV29-1 and TRBJ2-1; the D is unclear. This CDR3 comprises 13 residues. Trimming pared 0 bases from V and 10 bases from J, leaving 13 bases between. Germline V lookup: CDR1 SQVTM, CDR2 ANQGSEA. CDR3 DNA sequence: TGCAGCGTTGAAGATGGTTACTTCAAGGAGCAGTTCTTC. Protein product: CSVEDGYFKEQFF.

This clone was observed once. The rearrangement links TRBV7-2 to TRBJ2-2, with TRBD2 matching over 9 bases. The V and J ends lost 5 bases and 2 bases, in that order; junction bases with no gene match: 12. Per germline, CDR1 SGHTA and CDR2 FQGNSA. The CDR3 consists of 18 residues. The CDR3 protein is CASSPEGRLAGNTGELFF. The CDR3 region has the DNA TGTGCCAGCAGCCCGGAGGGTAGGCTAGCGGGAAACACCGGGGAGCTGTTTTTT.

This clone appeared once. The rearrangement uses TRBV28 and TRBJ2-2; tentative D call: TRBD2 (6 bases). V lost 2 bases, J lost 4 bases, and 14 bases lay in between. The CDR3 consists of 16 residues. Germline loops: CDR1 MDHEN, CDR2 SYDVKM. The CDR3 region has the DNA TGTGCCAGCAGTTTAAGTTGGGGGGTTGGCACCGGGGAGCTGTTTTTT. This sequence encodes CASSLSWGVGTGELFF. Full variable domain (missing parts from reference TRBV28 and TRBJ2-2): DVKVTQSSRYLVKRTGEKVFLECVQDMDHENMFWYRQDPGLGLRLIYFSYDVKMKEKGDIPEGYSVSREKKERFSLILESASTNQTSMYLCASSLSWGVGTGELFFGEGSRLTVL.

The chain is built from TRBV2 and TRBJ2-1; D might be TRBD2 (5 bases). Germline CDR1 and CDR2: SNHLY and FYNNEI. V lost 3 bases and J 4 bases, leaving 13 bases between the germline ends. The length of the CDR3 is 15 residues. CDR3 residues: CASSDGAVRYNEQFF. The DNA for the CDR3 is TGTGCCAGCAGTGACGGAGCGGTTCGGTACAATGAGCAGTTCTTC. The full variable domain, its missing parts supplied by reference TRBV2 and TRBJ2-1, is EPEVTQTPSHQVTQMGQEVILRCVPISNHLYFYWYRQILGQKVEFLVSFYNNEISEKSEIFDDQFSVERPDGSNFTLKIRSTKLEDSAMYFCASSDGAVRYNEQFFGPGTRLTVL.

The genes are TRBV27 and TRBJ2-3; TRBD2 aligns across 11 bases. Germline V gene lookup returns CDR1 MNHEY and CDR2 SMNVEV (reference sequence). The CDR3 spans 16 residues. Trimming took 5 bases from V and 6 from J; bases not matched to a gene: 10. The CDR3 is CASSPLTSGKGDTQYF. CDR3 nucleotides: TGTGCCAGCAGTCCACTGACTAGCGGGAAGGGTGATACGCAGTATTTT.

The CDR3 DNA reads as TGTGCCAGCAGGGCCCTAGACATTCTAGCCGGGGAGCTGTTTTTT. It specifies CASRALDILAGELFF. This chain uses TRBV6-6 with TRBJ2-2, with D hard to call. Trimming pared 6 bases from V and 6 bases from J, leaving 17 bases between. Germline CDR1 MNHNY, CDR2 SVGAGI (reference sequence). The CDR3 consists of 15 residues.